This is a list of T cell receptor beta chains from one sample in a study of spatial heterogeneity in lung cancer. TCRdb called the 5' RACE reads again in MiXCR, with one record for every CDR3 protein. The table has approximately 3,000 distinct CDR3 sequences, roughly 3% seen once. This specimen consisted of normal lung tissue next to the tumor, obtained at surgery. The receptor source for this set is a female donor with early-stage non-small cell lung cancer. The CDR3 runs from the conserved cysteine through the conserved F or W. The D gene is left open where the match is weak. Clone size, where shown, is once, few, many, or a class for clones that have expanded.

TRBJ2-7	TRBV18	NA	large	CASSPDSNYEQYF	TGTGCCAGCTCACCGGACAGCAACTACGAGCAGTACTTC
TRBJ1-5	TRBV18	NA	medium-sized	CASSPLQGKQPQHF	TGTGCCAGCTCACCACTCCAGGGTAAACAGCCCCAGCATTTT
TRBJ2-1	TRBV12-3/TRBV12-4	NA	large	CASGTGTPNNEQFF	TGTGCCAGCGGCACCGGGACCCCAAACAATGAGCAGTTCTTC
TRBJ2-5	TRBV6-2/TRBV6-3	NA	large	CASSYGETQYF	TGTGCCAGCAGTTACGGGGAGACCCAGTACTTC
TRBJ1-1	TRBV20-1	TRBD1	many	CSARVMTGAGTEAFF	TGCAGTGCTAGAGTCATGACAGGGGCAGGCACTGAAGCTTTCTTT
TRBJ2-3	TRBV12-3/TRBV12-4	TRBD2	many	CASSPNSGGGDTQYF	TGTGCCAGCAGTCCTAATTCCGGCGGGGGAGATACGCAGTATTTT
TRBJ2-3	TRBV20-1	TRBD2	medium-sized	CSAPTAGRQTTQYF	TGCAGTGCCCCTACAGCGGGGAGACAGACTACGCAGTATTTT
TRBJ2-5	TRBV27	TRBD1	many	CASTDRAGSQETQYF	TGTGCCAGCACCGACAGGGCTGGATCCCAAGAGACCCAGTACTTC
TRBJ2-3	TRBV12-5	NA	many	CASGLGQPTDTQYF	TGTGCTAGTGGTTTGGGACAGCCCACAGATACGCAGTATTTT
TRBJ2-1	TRBV20-1	TRBD2	many	CSASSPLSSGGRDDEQFF	TGCAGTGCTAGTTCCCCTCTTTCCTCGGGGGGACGGGACGACGAGCAGTTCTTC
TRBJ1-2	TRBV15	NA	many	CATSREAEGSYGYTF	TGTGCCACCAGCAGAGAGGCGGAGGGAAGCTATGGCTACACCTTC
TRBJ2-7	TRBV28	NA	many	CASSLRLGVGEQYF	TGTGCCAGCAGTTTACGACTAGGGGTGGGCGAGCAGTACTTC
TRBJ2-7	TRBV5-1	NA	medium-sized	CASSLDLSGGALYEQYF	TGCGCCAGCAGCTTGGATCTTTCCGGGGGCGCTCTCTACGAGCAGTACTTC
TRBJ2-1	TRBV5-6	NA	many	CASSLVAVLGDNEQFF	TGTGCCAGCAGCTTGGTTGCCGTTCTGGGCGACAATGAGCAGTTCTTC
TRBJ2-2	TRBV20-1	TRBD2	many	CSARIAGNTGELFF	TGCAGTGCTCGAATAGCGGGGAACACCGGGGAGCTGTTTTTT
TRBJ1-1	TRBV7-6	TRBD1	many	CASSLTGSTEAFF	TGTGCCAGCAGCCTGACAGGGTCCACTGAAGCTTTCTTT
TRBJ1-5	TRBV10-2	NA	medium-sized	CASSEDARFGNQPQHF	TGCGCCAGCAGTGAGGACGCGCGGTTTGGCAATCAGCCCCAGCATTTT
TRBJ2-7	TRBV7-2	TRBD1	many	CASSWGQGSYEQYF	TGTGCCAGCAGCTGGGGACAGGGCAGCTACGAGCAGTACTTC
TRBJ2-7	TRBV4-3	NA	medium-sized	CASSQVQGYEQYF	TGCGCCAGCAGCCAAGTTCAGGGCTACGAGCAGTACTTC
TRBJ1-5	TRBV10-1	NA	medium-sized	CARRGEVLCYSNQPQHF	TGCGCCAGGAGGGGGGAGGTTCTTTGCTATAGCAATCAGCCCCAGCATTTT
TRBJ2-7	TRBV7-2	TRBD2	medium-sized	CASSTLRGGGEQYF	TGTGCCAGCAGCACGCTCCGGGGGGGAGGCGAGCAGTACTTC
TRBJ1-6	TRBV6-2/TRBV6-3	NA	medium-sized	CASSWARDNSPLHF	TGTGCCAGCAGTTGGGCCAGGGATAATTCACCCCTCCACTTT
TRBJ2-7	TRBV5-6	TRBD2	medium-sized	CASSLSSGGGPEQYF	TGTGCCAGCAGCTTGAGTAGCGGGGGTGGGCCAGAGCAGTACTTC
TRBJ1-3	TRBV20-1	NA	many	CSAREGVGNTIYF	TGCAGTGCTAGAGAGGGGGTTGGAAACACCATATATTTT
TRBJ2-7	TRBV5-1	NA	many	CASSPVLGGRDEQYF	TGCGCCAGCAGCCCCGTGTTGGGGGGTCGGGACGAGCAGTACTTC
TRBJ1-1	TRBV21-1	NA	many	CASKGTGSVFAFF	TGTGCCAGCAAGGGGACAGGGTCGGTGTTTGCTTTCTTT
TRBJ1-2	TRBV18	NA	medium-sized	CASSPDEGYTF	TGTGCCAGCTCACCAGATGAGGGCTACACCTTC
TRBJ2-1	TRBV6-6	TRBD1	many	CASKGTGYNEQFF	TGTGCCAGCAAAGGGACAGGGTACAATGAGCAGTTCTTC
TRBJ1-2	TRBV5-1	NA	many	CASSFGGNNYGYTF	TGCGCCAGCAGCTTCGGGGGAAATAACTATGGCTACACCTTC
TRBJ1-3	TRBV7-2	NA	medium-sized	CASSSRTTRGNTIYF	TGTGCCAGCAGCTCCAGGACAACCAGAGGAAACACCATATATTTT
TRBJ2-5	TRBV3-1	TRBD2	many	CASSQRSGIEETQYF	TGTGCCAGCAGCCAACGTAGCGGGATAGAAGAGACCCAGTACTTC
TRBJ2-1	TRBV7-9	NA	many	CASSLSGATSYNEQFF	TGTGCCAGCAGCTTATCGGGGGCTACCTCCTACAATGAGCAGTTCTTC
TRBJ1-2	TRBV19	NA	NA	CASMTGTLGDYGYTF	TGTGCCAGTATGACCGGGACCCTTGGAGACTATGGCTACACCTTC
TRBJ1-6	TRBV10-3	NA	medium-sized	CAISEGTVTLPLHF	TGTGCCATCAGTGAGGGGACCGTCACCTTGCCCCTCCACTTT
TRBJ1-2	TRBV30	NA	many	CAWSDGVGYGYTF	TGTGCCTGGAGTGACGGGGTGGGGTATGGCTACACCTTC
TRBJ1-1	TRBV7-9	NA	many	CASSLGKGTEAFF	TGTGCCAGCAGCTTAGGGAAGGGAACCGAAGCTTTCTTT
TRBJ2-1	TRBV10-3	TRBD2	many	CAISKGTSGGADNEQFF	TGTGCCATCAGTAAGGGGACTAGCGGGGGGGCGGACAATGAGCAGTTCTTC
TRBJ1-1	TRBV14	NA	medium-sized	CASSPTIQITEAFF	TGTGCCAGCAGTCCTACCATCCAAATCACTGAAGCTTTCTTT
TRBJ1-6	TRBV30	NA	medium-sized	CASPLGGINSPLHF	TGTGCCTCCCCCCTAGGGGGTATTAATTCACCCCTCCACTTT
TRBJ1-1	TRBV4-3	NA	many	CASSQLQGRSQAFF	TGCGCCAGCAGCCAATTACAGGGAAGAAGCCAAGCTTTCTTT
TRBJ2-5	TRBV6-2/TRBV6-3	TRBD2	medium-sized	CASSSRGGGGALETQYF	TGTGCCAGCAGTTCCCGAGGTGGCGGGGGGGCCTTAGAGACCCAGTACTTC
TRBJ2-1	TRBV12-3/TRBV12-4	NA	medium-sized	CASSLGGGPPLSEQFF	TGTGCCAGCAGTTTAGGAGGGGGGCCCCCTCTCAGTGAGCAGTTCTTC
TRBJ2-7	TRBV7-9	TRBD1	large	CASSLPGQTYEQYF	TGTGCCAGCAGCCTACCGGGACAGACCTACGAGCAGTACTTC
TRBJ2-1	TRBV28	NA	medium-sized	CASSPAGTVNNEQFF	TGTGCCAGCAGTCCTGCCGGGACCGTAAACAATGAGCAGTTCTTC
TRBJ2-1	TRBV12-3/TRBV12-4	TRBD1	many	CASSPPGQYNEQFF	TGTGCCAGCAGTCCGCCGGGACAGTACAATGAGCAGTTCTTC
TRBJ2-3	TRBV27	NA	medium-sized	CASSPGGGPSTDTQYF	TGTGCCAGCAGTCCTGGGGGGGGCCCTAGCACAGATACGCAGTATTTT
TRBJ1-1	TRBV7-2	NA	medium-sized	CASSLVGRGTEAFF	TGTGCCAGCAGCTTAGTAGGTAGAGGGACTGAAGCTTTCTTT
TRBJ1-1	TRBV7-3	NA	medium-sized	CASSRLGNRMTEAFF	TGTGCCAGCAGCAGACTTGGAAACCGAATGACTGAAGCTTTCTTT
TRBJ1-2	TRBV11-1	NA	many	CASSRAGYGYTF	TGTGCCAGCAGCAGGGCTGGCTATGGCTACACCTTC
TRBJ2-7	TRBV5-5	TRBD1	many	CASSLAGDRSYEQYF	TGTGCCAGCAGCTTGGCGGGGGACAGGTCCTACGAGCAGTACTTC
TRBJ1-3	TRBV30	NA	many	CAWGRTSATGNTIYF	TGTGCCTGGGGGAGGACCTCCGCCACAGGAAACACCATATATTTT
TRBJ1-2	TRBV20-1	NA	medium-sized	CSALEDYGYTF	TGCAGTGCCCTGGAGGACTATGGCTACACCTTC